This T cell receptor beta chain was documented in a study of early T cells in non-severe SARS-CoV-2 infection. Germline lookup yields CDR1 SGHRS and CDR2 YFSETQ. V was clipped by 0 bases and J by 6 bases; unmatched bases: 7. The CDR3 contains 16 residues. Many counts were recorded for this clonotype. Its antigen is as yet unknown. Attachment of unique molecular identifiers was made to individual cDNA molecules. TCRdb independently ran MiXCR on the 5' RACE reads; one entry per CDR3 protein. The table has around 86,000 distinct CDR3 sequences, roughly 15% seen once; the top ten hold approximately 0.62%. Study-level points and caveats: Matching against VDJdb likely underestimated virus-specific expansions, favoring anti-spike CD8.

The receptor was derived from an adult who was a healthcare worker with PCR-confirmed SARS-CoV-2 infection or an uninfected control (not recorded which). Sequencing input: whole blood. The chain joins TRBV5-1 to TRBJ2-1, with 9 bases aligning to TRBD2. CDR3 in amino acids: CASSLAERGEGNEQFF. The CDR3, as DNA: TGCGCCAGCAGCTTGGCCGAGCGGGGGGAAGGCAATGAGCAGTTCTTC.